The 3 T cell receptor beta chains below were found in one sample sequenced in a study of cytomegalovirus exposure and HLA in healthy donors. It was with 60 Vbeta and 13 Jbeta primers that the PCR ran. Clones were read by immunoSEQ multiplex PCR, and TCRdb kept only the in-frame ones, dropping some. Of 100,000 or so clones detected, approximately 72% appear once; the ten largest clones hold 1% to 1.5%. Input material: PBMCs. The receptors derive from a man between 25 and 39 years old in good health and CMV-seronegative.

The gene calls are TRBV6-6 and TRBJ2-7; TRBD2 aligns across 14 bases. This CDR3 has 16 residues. V dropped 4 bases and J dropped 6; count of bases not matched to a gene: 8. Germline values: CDR1 MNHNY, CDR2 SVGAGI (reference sequence). CDR3 protein: CASSSLGLAGEAEQYF. DNA of the CDR3: TGTGCCAGCAGTTCCCTGGGACTAGCGGGGGAAGCCGAGCAGTACTTC.

This chain uses TRBV7-2 with TRBJ2-7; a weak D match, TRBD1 (6 bases). The CDR3 totals 15 residues. V was cut by 5 bases and J by 4 bases, with 18 bases left in between. Per germline, CDR1 SGHTA and CDR2 FQGNSA. CDR3 amino acids: CASSETGLQGYEQYF. CDR3 nucleotide sequence: TGTGCCAGCAGCGAAACCGGGCTACAGGGATACGAGCAGTACTTC.

The chain has TRBV7-2 and TRBJ2-3, with D possibly TRBD2 on 5 matching bases. This CDR3 spans 14 amino acids. V lost 2 bases, J lost 4 bases, and 10 bases lay in between. Germline V gene sequence: CDR1 SGHTA, CDR2 FQGNSA. CDR3: CASSLNRGADTQYF. CDR3 DNA: TGTGCCAGCAGCTTAAATCGGGGAGCAGATACGCAGTATTTT.